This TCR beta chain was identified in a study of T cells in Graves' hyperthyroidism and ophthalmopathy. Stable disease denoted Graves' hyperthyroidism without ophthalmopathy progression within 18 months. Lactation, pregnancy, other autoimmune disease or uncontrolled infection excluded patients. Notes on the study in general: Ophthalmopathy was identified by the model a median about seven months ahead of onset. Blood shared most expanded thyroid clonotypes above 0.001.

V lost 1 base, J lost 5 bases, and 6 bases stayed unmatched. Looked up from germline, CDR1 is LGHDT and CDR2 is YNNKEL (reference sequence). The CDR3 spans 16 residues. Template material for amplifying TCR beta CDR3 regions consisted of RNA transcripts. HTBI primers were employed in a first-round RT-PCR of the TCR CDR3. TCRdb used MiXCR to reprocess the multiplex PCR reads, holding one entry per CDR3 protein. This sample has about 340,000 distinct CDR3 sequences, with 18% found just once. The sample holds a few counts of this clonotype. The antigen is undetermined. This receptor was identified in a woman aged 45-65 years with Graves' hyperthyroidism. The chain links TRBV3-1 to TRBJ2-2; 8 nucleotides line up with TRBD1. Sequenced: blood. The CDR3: CASSQGQGALTGELFF. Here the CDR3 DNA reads TGTGCCAGCAGCCAAGGGCAGGGGGCTCTAACCGGGGAGCTGTTTTTT.